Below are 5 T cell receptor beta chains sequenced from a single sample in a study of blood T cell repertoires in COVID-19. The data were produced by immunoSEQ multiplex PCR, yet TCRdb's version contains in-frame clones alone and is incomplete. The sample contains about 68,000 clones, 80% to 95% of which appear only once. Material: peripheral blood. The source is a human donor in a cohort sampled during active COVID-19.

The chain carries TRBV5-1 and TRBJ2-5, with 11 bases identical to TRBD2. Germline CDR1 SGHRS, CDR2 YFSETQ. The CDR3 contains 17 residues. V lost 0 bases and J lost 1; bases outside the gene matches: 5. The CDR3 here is CASSLAGSGGAQETQYF. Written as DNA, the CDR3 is TGCGCCAGCAGCTTGGCCGGTAGCGGGGGGGCCCAAGAGACCCAGTACTTC.

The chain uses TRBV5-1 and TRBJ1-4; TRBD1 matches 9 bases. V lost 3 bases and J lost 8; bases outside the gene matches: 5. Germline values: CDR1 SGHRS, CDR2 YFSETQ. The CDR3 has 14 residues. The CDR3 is CASSWGTGREKLFF. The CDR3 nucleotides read TGCGCCAGCAGCTGGGGGACAGGGAGGGAAAAACTGTTTTTT.

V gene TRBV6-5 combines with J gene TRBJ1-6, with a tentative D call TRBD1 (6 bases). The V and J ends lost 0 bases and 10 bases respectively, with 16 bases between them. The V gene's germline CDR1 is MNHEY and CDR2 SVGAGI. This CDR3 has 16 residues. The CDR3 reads CASSYSTGGRGSPLHF. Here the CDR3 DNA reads TGTGCCAGCAGTTACTCGACCGGGGGGCGCGGATCACCCCTCCACTTT.

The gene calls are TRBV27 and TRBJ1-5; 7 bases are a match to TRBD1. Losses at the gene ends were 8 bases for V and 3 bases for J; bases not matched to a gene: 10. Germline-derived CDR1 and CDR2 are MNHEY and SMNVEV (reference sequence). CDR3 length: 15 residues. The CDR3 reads CASGLLGQINQPQHF. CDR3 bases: TGTGCCAGCGGACTATTGGGACAGATCAATCAGCCCCAGCATTTT.

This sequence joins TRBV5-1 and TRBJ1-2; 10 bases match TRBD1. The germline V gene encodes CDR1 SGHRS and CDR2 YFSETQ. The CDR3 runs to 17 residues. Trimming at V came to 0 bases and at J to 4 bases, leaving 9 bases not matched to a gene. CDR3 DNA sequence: TGCGCCAGCAGCTTGGCCTCCGGGACAGGGGTGAGCTATGGCTACACCTTC. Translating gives CASSLASGTGVSYGYTF.